Included here is one TCR beta chain sequence, with context. Original analysis: For nucleated cells, counts were estimated from reference gene primer amplification. Profiled with immunoSEQ multiplex PCR; TCRdb holds only in-frame clones, not every one. From that table come the V and J calls and clone size; the DNA was used to work out D and trimming. The sample has around 380,000 clones, roughly four fifths seen once. This sample stems from a study of blood T cell repertoires in COVID-19. Across the study: Italy, Spain and the United States were the sources of the convalescent and acute COVID-19 samples. The analysed material was cDNA or gDNA that came from T cells, B-cell-depleted T cells, or PBMCs.

The sequenced sample consisted of peripheral blood. The clonotype was recovered from a human donor with acute or convalescent COVID-19. The donor label of this sample is uncertain.

The CDR3 loop is CASTPTGALAKNIQYF. The CDR3, as DNA: TGTGCCAGCACTCCGACAGGTGCTTTAGCCAAAAACATTCAGTACTTC. The V gene is TRBV28, the J gene TRBJ2-4; D may be TRBD1 (6 bases). CDR1 is MDHEN, CDR2 SYDVKM, per germline. V shed 7 bases and J shed 0 bases, with 16 bases lying between them. This CDR3 is built from 16 residues.